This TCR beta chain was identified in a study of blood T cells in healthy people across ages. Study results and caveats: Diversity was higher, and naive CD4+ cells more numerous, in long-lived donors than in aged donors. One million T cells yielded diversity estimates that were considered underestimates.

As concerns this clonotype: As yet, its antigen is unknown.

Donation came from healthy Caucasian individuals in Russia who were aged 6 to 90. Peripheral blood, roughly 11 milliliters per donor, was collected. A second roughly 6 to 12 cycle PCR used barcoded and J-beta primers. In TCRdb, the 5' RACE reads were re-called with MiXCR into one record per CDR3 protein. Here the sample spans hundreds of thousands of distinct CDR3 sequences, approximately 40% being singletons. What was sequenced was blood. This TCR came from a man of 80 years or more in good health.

CDR3 region: CSARASSSGYTF. DNA for the CDR3: TGCAGTGCTAGAGCGAGCAGTAGTGGCTACACCTTC. The rearrangement uses TRBV20-1 and TRBJ1-2; D is unclear. The CDR3 covers 12 residues. The V end lost 1 base, the J end lost 7 bases, and 10 bases lay between the germline ends. The germline CDR1 and CDR2 sequences are DFQATT and SNEGSKA (reference sequence).